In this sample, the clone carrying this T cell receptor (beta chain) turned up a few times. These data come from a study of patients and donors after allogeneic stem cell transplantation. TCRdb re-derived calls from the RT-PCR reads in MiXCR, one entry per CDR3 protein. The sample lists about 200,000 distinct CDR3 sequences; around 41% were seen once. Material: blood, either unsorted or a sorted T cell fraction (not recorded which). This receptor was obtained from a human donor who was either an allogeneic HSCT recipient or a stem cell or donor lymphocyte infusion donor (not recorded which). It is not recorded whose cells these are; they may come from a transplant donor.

The CDR3 spells CASSLTDSNYGYTF. The CDR3, as DNA: TGTGCCAGCAGCCTTACGGACAGTAACTATGGCTACACCTTC. The rearrangement joins TRBV6-6 to TRBJ1-2; D may be TRBD1 (6 bases). V dropped 6 bases and J dropped 1 base, with 12 bases sitting between them. This CDR3 is 14 amino acids long. Germline CDR1 is MNHNY and CDR2 is SVGAGI (reference sequence).